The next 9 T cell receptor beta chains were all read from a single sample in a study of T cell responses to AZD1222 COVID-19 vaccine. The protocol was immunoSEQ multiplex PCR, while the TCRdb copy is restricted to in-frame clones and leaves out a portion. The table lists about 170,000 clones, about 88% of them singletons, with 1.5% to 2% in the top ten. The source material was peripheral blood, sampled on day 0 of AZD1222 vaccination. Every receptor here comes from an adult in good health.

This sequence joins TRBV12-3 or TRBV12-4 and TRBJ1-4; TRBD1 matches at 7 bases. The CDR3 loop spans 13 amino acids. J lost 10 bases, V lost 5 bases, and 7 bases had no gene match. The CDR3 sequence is CASSTGTVGKLFF. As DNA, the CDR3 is TGTGCCAGCAGTACCGGGACAGTCGGAAAACTGTTTTTT.

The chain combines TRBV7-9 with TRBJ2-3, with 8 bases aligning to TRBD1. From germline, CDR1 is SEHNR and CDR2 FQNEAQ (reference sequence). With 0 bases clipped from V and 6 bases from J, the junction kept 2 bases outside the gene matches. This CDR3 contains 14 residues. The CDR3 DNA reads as TGTGCCAGCAGCTTAGCGCAGGGGGCGGATACGCAGTATTTT. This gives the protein CASSLAQGADTQYF.

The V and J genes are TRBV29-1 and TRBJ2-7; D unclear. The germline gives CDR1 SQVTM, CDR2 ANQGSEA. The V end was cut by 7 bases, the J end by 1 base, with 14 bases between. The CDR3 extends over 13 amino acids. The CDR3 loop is CSATPVGSYEQYF. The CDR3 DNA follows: TGCAGCGCTACTCCCGTTGGTTCCTACGAGCAGTACTTC.

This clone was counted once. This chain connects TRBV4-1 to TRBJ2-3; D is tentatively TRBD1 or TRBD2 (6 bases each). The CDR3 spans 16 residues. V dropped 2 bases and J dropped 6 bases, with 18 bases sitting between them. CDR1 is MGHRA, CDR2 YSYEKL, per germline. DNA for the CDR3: TGCGCCAGCAGCCAACTCTTAGGGGGGTCGCAGGATACGCAGTATTTT. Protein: CASSQLLGGSQDTQYF.

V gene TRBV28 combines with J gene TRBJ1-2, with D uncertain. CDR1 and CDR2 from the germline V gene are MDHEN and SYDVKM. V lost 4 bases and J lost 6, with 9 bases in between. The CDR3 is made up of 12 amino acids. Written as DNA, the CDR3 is TGTGCCAGCAGTTCCACGTTGGATGGCTACACCTTC. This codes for CASSSTLDGYTF.

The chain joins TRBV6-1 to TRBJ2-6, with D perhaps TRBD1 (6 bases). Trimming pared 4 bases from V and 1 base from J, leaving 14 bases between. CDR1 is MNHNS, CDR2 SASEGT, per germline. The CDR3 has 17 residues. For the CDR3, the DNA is TGTGCCAGCAGTGTTGACAGGTGGATTTCTGGGGCCAACGTCCTGACTTTC. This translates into CASSVDRWISGANVLTF.

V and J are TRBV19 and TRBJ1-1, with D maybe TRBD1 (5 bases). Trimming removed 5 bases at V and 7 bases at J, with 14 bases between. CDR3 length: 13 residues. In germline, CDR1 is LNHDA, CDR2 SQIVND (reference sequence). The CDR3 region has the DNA TGTGCCAGTAGTCAGGGACCCCGACTTGAAGCTTTCTTT. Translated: CASSQGPRLEAFF.

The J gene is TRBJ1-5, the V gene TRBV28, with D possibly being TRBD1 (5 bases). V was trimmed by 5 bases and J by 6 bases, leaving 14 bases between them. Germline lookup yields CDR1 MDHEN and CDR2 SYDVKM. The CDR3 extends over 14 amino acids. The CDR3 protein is CASSGPRGLQPQHF. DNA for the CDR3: TGTGCCAGCAGTGGGCCGAGGGGCCTTCAGCCCCAGCATTTT.

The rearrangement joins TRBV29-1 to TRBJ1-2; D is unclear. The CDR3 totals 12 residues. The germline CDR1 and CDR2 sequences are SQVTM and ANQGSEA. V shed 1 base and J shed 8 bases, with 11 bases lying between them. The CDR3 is CSVEGGRAGYTF. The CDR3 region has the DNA TGCAGCGTTGAAGGCGGCCGAGCGGGCTACACCTTC.